The 23 T cell receptor beta chains presented below share a single source sample, sequenced in a study of T cells in localized non-small cell lung cancer. Using immunoSEQ multiplex PCR, the repertoire was profiled, and TCRdb retains in-frame clones only, with some absent. The sample has a few thousand clones, 25% to 30% seen once. The input for sequencing was lung tumor tissue, taken before any cancer treatment. The receptors come from a woman aged 35 to 70 with stage I squamous cell lung carcinoma.

The rearrangement links TRBV28 to TRBJ2-2; D ambiguous. Germline V CDR1 and CDR2: MDHEN, SYDVKM. Trimming took 6 bases from V and 4 from J, leaving 9 bases between them. The CDR3 totals 13 residues. CDR3 protein: CASRPQSTGELFF. The CDR3 bases are TGTGCCAGCAGACCCCAGTCCACCGGGGAGCTGTTTTTT.

The chain combines TRBV29-1 with TRBJ2-1; 13 nucleotides line up with TRBD2. Germline trimming cut 6 bases from V and 0 bases from J; bases unmatched to any gene: 5. Germline V gives CDR1 SQVTM, CDR2 ANQGSEA. This CDR3 is built from 16 residues. The CDR3 DNA is TGCAGCGTCCGACTAGCGGGGGGCCCCTCCTACAATGAGCAGTTCTTC. This gives the protein CSVRLAGGPSYNEQFF.

This clone was picked up a small number of times. The gene calls are TRBV28 and TRBJ2-7, with D hard to call. Trimming took off 3 bases at V and 7 bases at J, with 25 bases between the two ends. CDR3 length: 17 amino acids. From germline, CDR1 is MDHEN and CDR2 SYDVKM. Here the CDR3 reads CASSFVSSDDGLQEQYF. The CDR3 DNA reads as TGTGCCAGCAGTTTTGTATCGTCCGACGACGGGCTCCAGGAGCAGTACTTC.

The chain combines TRBV29-1 with TRBJ1-2; 9 bases are shared with TRBD1. J lost 6 bases, V lost 4 bases, and 9 bases had no gene match. This CDR3 is 14 amino acids long. Germline V gene sequence: CDR1 SQVTM, CDR2 ANQGSEA. The CDR3 bases are TGCAGCGTTGTGGATCCACAGGGGGCCCATGGCTACACCTTC. Translated, it gives CSVVDPQGAHGYTF.

V and J are TRBV29-1 and TRBJ2-2; the D gene is possibly TRBD1 (5 bases). The V gene lost 1 base and the J gene lost 7 bases, with 10 bases spanning the gap. The CDR3 length is 13 residues. Germline lookup yields CDR1 SQVTM and CDR2 ANQGSEA. The CDR3, as DNA: TGCAGCGTTGAAGGCCAGGGCAACGGGGAGCTGTTTTTT. Translating it yields CSVEGQGNGELFF.

This chain joins TRBV6-8 and TRBJ2-6, with D possibly being TRBD2 (5 bases). The V and J ends lost 6 bases and 0 bases respectively, with 21 bases between them. CDR1 MNHGY and CDR2 SAAAGT come from the germline V gene. CDR3 length: 19 residues. The chain's CDR3 is CASRYRLTSRGSGANVLTF. The CDR3 DNA follows: TGTGCCAGCAGGTATCGGTTGACCAGCCGGGGCTCTGGGGCCAACGTCCTGACTTTC.

The chain links TRBV14 to TRBJ1-1, with a tentative D call TRBD1 (5 bases). Germline assignment: CDR1 SGHDN and CDR2 FVKESK. With 0 bases removed from V and 11 bases from J, the gap between germline ends came to 13 bases. The CDR3 extends over 13 amino acids. CDR3 amino acids: CASSQDLNRGAFF. The CDR3 coding sequence is TGTGCCAGCAGCCAAGATTTAAATCGGGGGGCTTTCTTT.

CDR3 loop: CASLAGAQETQYF. In DNA form, the CDR3 reads TGTGCCAGCCTAGCGGGAGCCCAAGAGACCCAGTACTTC. The chain uses TRBV7-1 and TRBJ2-5; 10 positions match TRBD2. TRBV7-1 is an ORF, and what it does is uncertain. Trimming removed 8 bases from V and 1 base from J; junction bases left unmatched: 1. CDR3 length equals 13 residues.

This sequence joins TRBV11-3 and TRBJ2-1; 9 bases fit TRBD1. CDR1 and CDR2 from the germline V gene are SGHNT and YENEEA. CDR3 length: 15 amino acids. The V and J ends lost 5 bases and 4 bases, in that order; junction bases with no gene match: 6. Here the CDR3 reads CASSVGTGSYNEQFF. The CDR3 DNA reads TGTGCCAGCAGCGTTGGGACAGGGAGTTACAATGAGCAGTTCTTC. Together with reference TRBV11-3 and TRBJ2-1, the CDR3 gives the full variable domain: EAGVVQSPRYKIIEKKQPVAFWCNPISGHNTLYWYLQNLGQGPELLIRYENEEAVDDSQLPKDRFSAERLKGVDSTLKIQPAELGDSAVYLCASSVGTGSYNEQFFGPGTRLTVL.

The V and J genes are TRBV30 and TRBJ1-2; D is possibly TRBD1 (5 bases). CDR1 is GTSNPN, CDR2 SVGIG, per germline (reference sequence). V was clipped by 0 bases and J by 2 bases, with 10 bases between them. There are 14 residues in the CDR3. The CDR3 sequence: CAWSVRGANYGYTF. In DNA, the CDR3 is TGTGCCTGGAGTGTAAGGGGAGCCAACTATGGCTACACCTTC.

The chain joins TRBV30 to TRBJ1-2; D not certain. The CDR3 is 12 amino acids. The germline V and J ends were trimmed by 0 bases and 5 bases, with 7 bases remaining between them. CDR1 is GTSNPN, CDR2 SVGIG, per germline (reference sequence). This chain's CDR3 is CAWSVGGYGYTF. CDR3 nucleotides: TGTGCCTGGAGTGTGGGAGGGTATGGCTACACCTTC.

This clone was seen only a few times. J is TRBJ2-1 and V is TRBV18, with 15 positions matching TRBD2. The CDR3 loop spans 15 amino acids. Per the germline V gene, CDR1 is KGHSH and CDR2 is LQKENI. Germline trimming cut 2 bases from V and 10 bases from J; bases unmatched to any gene: 3. The CDR3 sequence: CASSPGLAGGWEQFF. The CDR3, as DNA: TGTGCCAGCTCACCAGGACTAGCGGGAGGGTGGGAGCAGTTCTTC. The variable domain in full, completed from reference TRBV18 and TRBJ2-1, reads NAGVMQNPRHLVRRRGQEARLRCSPMKGHSHVYWYRQLPEEGLKFMVYLQKENIIDESGMPKERFSAEFPKEGPSILRIQQVVRGDSAAYFCASSPGLAGGWEQFFGPGTRLTVL.

J is TRBJ1-6 and V is TRBV30; D is undetermined. Trimming removed 4 bases from V and 6 bases from J, with 13 bases in between. The CDR3 consists of 14 residues. Germline values: CDR1 GTSNPN, CDR2 SVGIG (reference sequence). The CDR3 is CAWTTGLFNSPLHF. The CDR3 DNA reads TGTGCCTGGACTACCGGACTCTTTAATTCACCCCTCCACTTT.

This chain uses TRBV28 with TRBJ2-7; D is uncertain. V lost 7 bases, J lost 0 bases, and 16 bases lay in between. The CDR3 length is 15 residues. CDR1 and CDR2 from the germline V gene are MDHEN and SYDVKM. The DNA of the CDR3 is TGTGCCAGCACGCCACTGGGCTCACTCTCCTACGAGCAGTACTTC. Encoded protein: CASTPLGSLSYEQYF.

The rearrangement links TRBV18 to TRBJ2-5; D is perhaps TRBD1 (5 bases). The CDR3 is 15 amino acids. The V gene's germline CDR1 is KGHSH and CDR2 LQKENI. The V end lost 5 bases, the J end lost 4 bases, and 17 bases lay between the germline ends. Here the CDR3 reads CASSLRGAVRETQYF. The CDR3 DNA sequence: TGTGCCAGCTCATTAAGGGGTGCGGTGAGAGAGACCCAGTACTTC.

The gene calls are TRBV7-6 and TRBJ2-2; the D gene is possibly TRBD1 (6 bases). CDR1 is SGHVS and CDR2 is FNYEAQ in the germline V gene. V gave up 1 base and J gave up 3 bases, with 9 bases separating them. The CDR3 extends over 15 amino acids. CDR3 in DNA: TGTGCCAGCAGCTTAGGAAGGGGGTACACCGGGGAGCTGTTTTTT. It yields the protein CASSLGRGYTGELFF.

This clone ranks as large. The chain links TRBV11-3 to TRBJ2-7, with D tentatively TRBD2 (6 bases). The CDR3 consists of 14 residues. V dropped 3 bases and J dropped 2 bases, with 11 bases sitting between them. The germline V gene has CDR1 SGHNT and CDR2 YENEEA. CDR3 amino acids: CASSFGSRPYEQYF. The CDR3 DNA reads TGTGCCAGCAGCTTCGGGAGTAGACCCTACGAGCAGTACTTC.

The CDR3 nucleotides are TGTGCCAGCAGTGCCTCTAGGGGGACAGGGGCCGTCAATGAGCAGTTCTTC. Protein product: CASSASRGTGAVNEQFF. V gene TRBV6-8 combines with J gene TRBJ2-1; 10 bases fit TRBD1. The CDR3 covers 17 residues. Germline CDR1 reads MNHGY; CDR2 reads SAAAGT. The trim removed 5 bases at V and 6 bases at J, leaving 13 bases unmatched.

This clone was detected a few times. This chain links TRBV5-1 with TRBJ2-6; D remains unclear. Between the trimmed V and J ends, which lost 1 base and 2 bases, there was a span of 4 bases. The CDR3 length is 14 residues. Germline V gene lookup returns CDR1 SGHRS and CDR2 YFSETQ. The chain's CDR3 is CASSLTTGANVLTF. DNA of the CDR3: TGCGCCAGCAGCTTGACAACTGGGGCCAACGTCCTGACTTTC. Together with reference TRBV5-1 and TRBJ2-6, the CDR3 gives the full variable domain: KAGVTQTPRYLIKTRGQQVTLSCSPISGHRSVSWYQQTPGQGLQFLFEYFSETQRNKGNFPGRFSGRQFSNSRSEMNVSTLELGDSALYLCASSLTTGANVLTFGAGSRLTVL.

V and J are TRBV28 and TRBJ2-4, with D perhaps matching TRBD1 (6 bases). The germline CDR1 and CDR2 sequences are MDHEN and SYDVKM. CDR3 length equals 17 residues. Deletions cut 8 bases from V and 1 base from J, with 21 bases between. CDR3 sequence: CASQNSGAKRAKNIQYF. CDR3 nucleotide sequence: TGTGCCAGCCAGAATTCAGGGGCCAAGCGGGCCAAAAACATTCAGTACTTC. The full variable domain, in which reference TRBV28 and TRBJ2-4 provide the parts outside the CDR3, is DVKVTQSSRYLVKRTGEKVFLECVQDMDHENMFWYRQDPGLGLRLIYFSYDVKMKEKGDIPEGYSVSREKKERFSLILESASTNQTSMYLCASQNSGAKRAKNIQYFGAGTRLSVL.

The CDR3 loop is CAWSEGAEDQPQHF. The CDR3, as DNA: TGTGCCTGGAGTGAGGGGGCTGAGGATCAGCCCCAGCATTTT. V is TRBV30 and J is TRBJ1-5; 7 nucleotides match TRBD1. This CDR3 has 14 residues. Germline CDR1 and CDR2: GTSNPN and SVGIG (reference sequence). Trimming removed 1 base from V and 5 bases from J; junction bases left unmatched: 5. Full variable domain (rest looked up from reference TRBV30 and TRBJ1-5): SQTIHQWPATLVQPVGSPLSLECTVEGTSNPNLYWYRQAAGRGLQLLFYSVGIGQISSEVPQNLSASRPQDRQFILSSKKLLLSDSGFYLCAWSEGAEDQPQHFGDGTRLSIL.

This chain uses TRBV19 with TRBJ2-3, with 9 bases that match TRBD1. The CDR3 consists of 15 residues. Trimming took 3 bases from V and 3 from J; bases not matched to a gene: 4. Per germline, CDR1 LNHDA and CDR2 SQIVND (reference sequence). The CDR3 region is CASSMRDRVTDTQYF. Written as DNA, the CDR3 is TGTGCCAGTAGTATGAGGGACAGGGTTACAGATACGCAGTATTTT.

This chain joins TRBV30 and TRBJ1-1; no firm D call. Germline loops: CDR1 GTSNPN, CDR2 SVGIG (reference sequence). V was shortened by 3 bases and J by 0 bases, with 8 bases between the two germline ends. The CDR3 contains 13 residues. CDR3 DNA: TGTGCCTGGAGGAACGGTATGAACACTGAAGCTTTCTTT. Protein: CAWRNGMNTEAFF. The full variable domain, with the rest looked up from reference TRBV30 and TRBJ1-1, is SQTIHQWPATLVQPVGSPLSLECTVEGTSNPNLYWYRQAAGRGLQLLFYSVGIGQISSEVPQNLSASRPQDRQFILSSKKLLLSDSGFYLCAWRNGMNTEAFFGQGTRLTVV.